A selection of T cell receptor beta chains follows, all from one sample in a study of CD8+ T cells in alopecia areata. Produced via immunoSEQ multiplex PCR; TCRdb's table is partial and in-frame only. The sample lists about 110,000 clones; under 60% were seen once. The sample comprised NKG2D-low CD8+ T cells sorted from blood. Receptors originate from a human donor with alopecia areata. Each CDR3 is given with its conserved first and last residue. The D gene is left open where the match is weak. A row's size may be missing; if present it is once, few, many or a size class.

>TRBD1|.|TRBV5-1|TRBJ1-1
CASSLTGASSSEAFF
TGCGCCAGCAGCTTAACAGGGGCTTCATCTTCTGAAGCTTTCTTT
>.|few|TRBV11-1|TRBJ2-1
CASSLVSGRPNNEQFF
TGTGCCAGCAGCTTAGTTTCGGGCCGCCCAAACAATGAGCAGTTCTTC
>.|.|TRBV6-6|TRBJ2-1
CASRGWDDNEQFF
TGTGCCAGCAGGGGATGGGACGACAATGAGCAGTTCTTC
>.|few|TRBV2|TRBJ1-3
CASSERSGNTIYF
TGTGCCAGCAGTGAACGTTCTGGGAACACCATATATTTT
>.|.|TRBV27|TRBJ2-2
CASSLSFRAGELFF
TGTGCCAGCAGTTTATCTTTTAGGGCCGGGGAGCTGTTTTTT
>.|.|TRBV29-1|TRBJ1-4
CSVDGGSEKLFF
TGCAGCGTTGATGGGGGTAGCGAAAAACTGTTTTTT
>TRBD1|.|TRBV11-2|TRBJ2-7
CASSLGQGEYEQYF
TGTGCCAGCAGCTTGGGACAGGGGGAATACGAGCAGTACTTC
>.|.|TRBV4-1|TRBJ2-1
CASSEFIDEQFF
TGCGCCAGCAGCGAATTTATCGATGAGCAGTTCTTC
>.|.|TRBV6-1|TRBJ2-1
CASSGSGENEQFF
TGTGCCAGCAGTGGGTCAGGGGAGAATGAGCAGTTCTTC
>TRBD2|.|TRBV7-8|TRBJ2-3
CASSLEVSGGTDTQYF
TGTGCCAGCAGCTTAGAGGTTAGCGGGGGCACAGATACGCAGTATTTT
>.|.|TRBV13|TRBJ2-5
CASSLYASVQYF
TGTGCCAGCAGCTTATACGCCTCGGTGCAGTACTTC
>TRBD2|.|TRBV19|TRBJ2-5
CASSVTSGGGETQYF
TGTGCCAGTAGTGTGACTAGCGGGGGAGGGGAGACCCAGTACTTC
>TRBD2|.|TRBV23-1|TRBJ2-1
CASSPLAGVNEQFF
TGCGCCAGCAGTCCGCTAGCGGGAGTTAATGAGCAGTTCTTC
>.|.|TRBV7-3|TRBJ2-2
CASSQDNTGELFF
TGTGCCAGCAGCCAAGATAACACCGGGGAGCTGTTTTTT
>.|.|TRBV18|TRBJ2-1
CASSPFGGAETQFF
TGTGCCAGCTCACCATTCGGGGGCGCGGAGACCCAGTTCTTC
>TRBD1|.|TRBV12-5|TRBJ2-1
CASATTGGEFYEQFF
TGTGCTAGTGCCACGACAGGGGGAGAATTTTATGAGCAGTTCTTC
>TRBD2|few|TRBV5-1|TRBJ2-1
CASSFASGQPYNEQFF
TGCGCCAGCAGCTTCGCTAGCGGGCAACCCTACAATGAGCAGTTCTTC
>TRBD2|.|TRBV29-1|TRBJ2-2
CSVEKTSGRLGGGTGELFF
TGCAGCGTTGAGAAAACTAGCGGGAGATTGGGTGGGGGCACCGGGGAGCTGTTTTTT
>.|.|TRBV28|TRBJ2-3
CASCTAGPAGTDTQYF
TGTGCCAGCTGTACCGCAGGGCCCGCTGGCACAGATACGCAGTATTTT
>TRBD2|.|TRBV2|TRBJ2-7
CASSELPSGSYEQYF
TGTGCCAGCAGTGAGCTCCCTAGCGGGAGTTACGAGCAGTACTTC
>.|few|TRBV2|TRBJ2-5
CASREEWETQYF
TGTGCCAGCAGAGAGGAGTGGGAGACCCAGTACTTC
>TRBD1|once|TRBV11-2|TRBJ1-2
CASSLGQGAIGYTF
TGTGCCAGCAGCTTGGGACAGGGGGCGATTGGCTACACCTTC
>.|few|TRBV7-9|TRBJ2-7
CASSLEGLTLYGQYF
TGTGCCAGCAGCTTAGAAGGACTCACTCTCTACGGGCAGTACTTC
>TRBD2|.|TRBV19|TRBJ2-1
CASSSGSSYNEQFF
TGTGCCAGTAGTAGCGGGAGCTCCTACAATGAGCAGTTCTTC
>.|.|TRBV15|TRBJ2-7
CATSRDKGNVYEQYF
TGTGCCACCAGCAGAGATAAGGGCAACGTGTACGAGCAGTACTTC
>.|.|TRBV9|TRBJ2-7
CASSPRLGGAKNEQYF
TGTGCCAGCAGCCCCCGTTTGGGGGGAGCGAAGAACGAGCAGTACTTC
>.|.|TRBV5-1|TRBJ1-1
CASSFKGYQNTEAFF
TGCGCCAGCAGCTTCAAGGGGTACCAGAACACTGAAGCTTTCTTT
>.|.|TRBV7-6|TRBJ1-5
CASSLDTGSNQPQHF
TGTGCCAGCAGCTTGGATACGGGAAGCAATCAGCCCCAGCATTTT
>.|few|TRBV9|TRBJ2-1
CASSAGADNEQFF
TGTGCCAGCAGCGCTGGGGCCGACAATGAGCAGTTCTTC
>.|.|TRBV6-6|TRBJ2-3
CASSSLGFSTDTQYF
TGTGCCAGCAGTTCTCTGGGTTTTAGCACAGATACGCAGTATTTT
>.|once|TRBV19|TRBJ2-2
CASKSPKLDTGELFF
TGTGCCAGTAAAAGCCCGAAATTGGACACCGGGGAGCTGTTTTTT
>.|few|TRBV29-1|TRBJ2-1
CSVGFGDNEQFF
TGCAGCGTTGGCTTCGGAGACAATGAGCAGTTCTTC
>TRBD1|once|TRBV7-8|TRBJ2-7
CASTPTGGNEQYF
TGTGCCAGCACCCCAACAGGGGGCAACGAGCAGTACTTC
>.|.|TRBV5-6|TRBJ1-5
CASSLALGNQPQHF
TGTGCCAGCAGCTTGGCCCTAGGCAATCAGCCCCAGCATTTT
>TRBD1|few|TRBV28|TRBJ2-1
CASSPRTGSYNEQFF
TGTGCCAGCAGTCCCCGGACAGGGTCCTACAATGAGCAGTTCTTC
>.|.|TRBV2|TRBJ1-5
CASRVGRGPQHF
TGTGCCAGCAGGGTAGGGCGGGGTCCCCAGCATTTT
>.|.|TRBV13|TRBJ2-2
CASSPGPANTGELFF
TGTGCCAGCAGCCCGGGGCCCGCGAACACCGGGGAGCTGTTTTTT
>TRBD1|.|TRBV28|TRBJ1-2
CASSSPGQSSNYGYTF
TGTGCCAGCAGTTCCCCGGGACAGAGCTCTAACTATGGCTACACCTTC
>TRBD2|.|TRBV30|TRBJ2-7
CAWKGGRGPYEQYF
TGTGCCTGGAAGGGCGGGAGAGGCCCCTACGAGCAGTACTTC
>TRBD1|few|TRBV2|TRBJ2-4
CASLRTGENIQYF
TGTGCCAGCCTAAGGACAGGGGAAAACATTCAGTACTTC